This is a list of T cell receptor beta chains from one sample in a study of cytomegalovirus exposure and HLA in healthy donors. The table came from immunoSEQ multiplex PCR; TCRdb's copy has only in-frame clones and leaves some out. The data hold around 250,000 clones, with over 90% observed a single time. The sequencing input was PBMCs. The receptor source for this set is a girl aged 2-15 years in good health and CMV-seronegative. Each CDR3 is given with its conserved first and last residue. The order of the fields is V gene, D gene, clone size, J gene, CDR3 DNA, CDR3 protein. D genes are given only for firm matches. Clone size is not always given. Where it is, it says once, few, many or a class for expanded clones.

>TRBV18|TRBD1|-|TRBJ1-1
TGTGCCAGCCAAAGACAGGGTGCGAAAGAAGAAGCTTTCTTT
CASQRQGAKEEAFF
>TRBV19|-|-|TRBJ2-3
TGTGCCAGTAGTAGTGTACACCCAGATACGCAGTATTTT
CASSSVHPDTQYF
>TRBV6-5|TRBD2|-|TRBJ2-1
TGTGCCAGCAAGCTCGGGGGGAATGAGCAGTTCTTC
CASKLGGNEQFF
>TRBV6-5|-|-|TRBJ2-7
TGTGCCAGCAGACCCAGGACAGTGCGAAGGCTGTACTTC
CASRPRTVRRLYF
>TRBV6-6|TRBD1|-|TRBJ2-7
TGTGCCAGCAGTTACGTGACAGGGGCGAGGGAGCAGTACTTC
CASSYVTGAREQYF
>TRBV7-9|-|-|TRBJ2-1
TGTGCCAGCAGGGGGGGGGCGAGAGACAATGAGCAGTTCTTC
CASRGGARDNEQFF
>TRBV6-1|TRBD1|-|TRBJ1-5
TGTGCCAGCAGGAAACAGGGGACGGGAAGTCAGCCCCAGCATTTT
CASRKQGTGSQPQHF
>TRBV11-3|TRBD1|-|TRBJ2-7
TGTGCCAGCAGCGTCGGGACAGGGGCTCTCTACGAGCAGTACTTC
CASSVGTGALYEQYF
>TRBV5-1|TRBD1|-|TRBJ2-4
TGCGCCAGCAGCGCCACACAGGGGTTCAAAAACATTCAGTACTTC
CASSATQGFKNIQYF
>TRBV7-9|TRBD2|-|TRBJ2-7
TGTGCCAGCAACTTGTTAGCGGGAGTAGCCGAGCAGTACTTC
CASNLLAGVAEQYF
>TRBV14|-|-|TRBJ1-2
TGTGCCAGCAGGCCGGCGGAGGGCCGGGGGAACGGCTACACCTTC
CASRPAEGRGNGYTF
>TRBV18|-|-|TRBJ2-5
TGTGCCGGCTCACCACGGACGGGGGTTTTTCAAGAGACCCAGTACTTC
CAGSPRTGVFQETQYF
>TRBV6-5|-|-|TRBJ1-2
TGTGCCAGCAGTTACCGTACCGGGATCAACTATGGCTACACCTTC
CASSYRTGINYGYTF
>TRBV29-1|-|-|TRBJ1-1
TGCAGCGTTGCCGTTGGGTCGGGTGCCCGCAAAGCTTTCTTT
CSVAVGSGARKAFF
>TRBV5-6|-|-|TRBJ2-2
TGTGCCAGCAGCTGGCCGGGTCCGGGGGAGCTGTTTTTT
CASSWPGPGELFF
>TRBV28|-|-|TRBJ1-3
TGTGCCAGCAGTTCGGGACTTCCATACTCTGGAAACACCATATATTTT
CASSSGLPYSGNTIYF
>TRBV4-1|-|-|TRBJ1-4
TGCGCCAGCAGCCAAGCTATTCAGGGGTTCTATGAAAAACTGTTTTTT
CASSQAIQGFYEKLFF
>TRBV19|-|-|TRBJ2-5
TGTGCCAGTAGTATAGGGGGTAGCGCGCAAGAGACCCAGTACTTC
CASSIGGSAQETQYF
>TRBV7-6|-|-|TRBJ2-1
TGTGCCAGCCGGGACTCGATGGAGCAGTTCTTC
CASRDSMEQFF
>TRBV4-1|-|few|TRBJ1-6
TGCGCCAGCAGCCAAGAAGGAGCAAATTCACCCCTCCACTTT
CASSQEGANSPLHF
>TRBV5-4|TRBD2|-|TRBJ2-1
TGTGCCAGCAGCCGAAGCGGGGGGGCCGGTGAGCAGTTCTTC
CASSRSGGAGEQFF
>TRBV7-2|-|once|TRBJ1-2
TGTGCCAGCAGCCAGGCCGGCGTCACCTATGGCTACACCTTC
CASSQAGVTYGYTF
>TRBV4-2|TRBD2|-|TRBJ2-5
TGTGCCAGCAGCCCCCAGACGGGGGGAGTAGAGACCCAGTACTTC
CASSPQTGGVETQYF
>TRBV5-5|TRBD1|-|TRBJ2-7
TGTGCCAGCAGCTTCCGGGACAGCGACCCGCCATGGTACGAGCAGTACTTC
CASSFRDSDPPWYEQYF
>TRBV28|-|-|TRBJ1-2
TGTGCCAGCACCCTGACAGGTCGCTTCGTTGGCTACACCTTC
CASTLTGRFVGYTF
>TRBV5-6|TRBD1|-|TRBJ1-5
TGTGCCAGCAGCCTAACAGGGGTCAATCAGCCCCAGCATTTT
CASSLTGVNQPQHF
>TRBV7-3|TRBD1|-|TRBJ1-4
TGTGCCAGCAGCTTAGTTAGACAGGGACGTGAAAAACTGTTTTTT
CASSLVRQGREKLFF
>TRBV1|-|few|TRBJ1-5
TGCACCAGCAGCCAAGATGGGACAGGGAATCAGCCCCAGCATTTT
CTSSQDGTGNQPQHF
>TRBV27|TRBD1|-|TRBJ1-4
TGTGCCAGCAGTTCGCACAGGGGATTCCATGAAAAACTGTTTTTT
CASSSHRGFHEKLFF
>TRBV5-1|-|-|TRBJ1-4
TGCGCCAGCAGCTTGGACTCAGGGATTGAAAAACTGTTTTTT
CASSLDSGIEKLFF
>TRBV6-5|-|-|TRBJ1-1
TGTGCCAGCAGTTACTCGAGGGAAGTCCCCGACACTGAAGCTTTCTTT
CASSYSREVPDTEAFF
>TRBV2|TRBD2|once|TRBJ2-3
TGTGCCAGCCGAACTAGCGGGGGGGCCGGGTCGACAGATACGCAGTATTTT
CASRTSGGAGSTDTQYF
>TRBV7-9|-|-|TRBJ2-7
TGTGCCAGCAGCCCGGGGGTGTACCTGTCCTACGAGCAGTACTTC
CASSPGVYLSYEQYF
>TRBV18|TRBD2|-|TRBJ2-2
TGTGCCAGCTCACCACCAGGGACTAGCGGGAGGCCCAAGAACACCGGGGAGCTGTTTTTT
CASSPPGTSGRPKNTGELFF
>TRBV13|TRBD1|-|TRBJ1-1
TGTGCCAGCAGCAATCAGGGGGCGGGGGGGACTGAAGCTTTCTTT
CASSNQGAGGTEAFF
>TRBV10-1|-|-|TRBJ2-7
TGCGCCAGCAGTGGGTCCAGGTACGAGCAGTACTTC
CASSGSRYEQYF
>TRBV5-1|-|-|TRBJ1-5
TGCGCCAGCAGCTTGGTCGGGGGCAATCAGCCCCAGCATTTT
CASSLVGGNQPQHF
>TRBV9|-|-|TRBJ2-7
TGTGCCAGCAGCCCAACCGGGACTCCGCTGCCCTACGAGCAGTACTTC
CASSPTGTPLPYEQYF
>TRBV6-6|TRBD1|-|TRBJ1-1
TGTGCCAGCAGTTACGGGACAGGGGTAAGGGACACTGAAGCTTTCTTT
CASSYGTGVRDTEAFF
>TRBV7-6|-|-|TRBJ2-2
TGTGCCAGCAGCTTATGGGGGGAAGTCGGGGAGCTGTTTTTT
CASSLWGEVGELFF
>TRBV7-2|TRBD2|-|TRBJ2-6
TGTGCCAGCAGCTTATCAAGCGGGAGCTCTGGGGCCAACGTCCTGACTTTC
CASSLSSGSSGANVLTF
>TRBV11-2|-|-|TRBJ2-7
TGTGCCAGCAGCATTACAGGTACCACCTCCGCCGAGCAGTACTTC
CASSITGTTSAEQYF
>TRBV29-1|-|-|TRBJ2-2
TGCAGCTTCTGGGAGAGCACCGGGGAGCTGTTTTTT
CSFWESTGELFF
>TRBV7-3|-|-|TRBJ2-3
TGTGCCAGCAGCTTAGAGGGCACCACAGATACGCAGTATTTT
CASSLEGTTDTQYF
>TRBV4-1|-|-|TRBJ2-4
TGCGCCAGCAGCCAAGAAACACAAATCAAAAACATTCAGTACTTC
CASSQETQIKNIQYF
>TRBV11-3|-|once|TRBJ2-1
TGTGCCAGCAGCCCTGGCGGAGGGAGGATTGAGCAGTTCTTC
CASSPGGGRIEQFF
>TRBV19|-|once|TRBJ2-1
TGTGCCAGTAGTTCTTCGGGATGGGGCTACAATGAGCAGTTCTTC
CASSSSGWGYNEQFF
>TRBV27|-|-|TRBJ1-1
TGTGCCAGCAAAAAGGACTTGGGCACTGAAGCTTTCTTT
CASKKDLGTEAFF
>TRBV10-3|TRBD1|-|TRBJ1-4
TGTGCCACCGGGACAGCGACTTCAACTAATGAAAAACTGTTTTTT
CATGTATSTNEKLFF
>TRBV2|-|-|TRBJ2-1
TGTGCCAGCAGTGAAGTTGGGGGGACAGCCTATGAGCAGTTCTTC
CASSEVGGTAYEQFF
>TRBV11-1|-|-|TRBJ2-1
TGTGCCAGCACCCTGGGGGGGCGCAGGATCCATGAGCAGTTCTTC
CASTLGGRRIHEQFF
>TRBV28|-|-|TRBJ1-5
TGTGCCAGCAGCCCCCTCGGAGGGCAAGCCCAACCCCAGCATTTT
CASSPLGGQAQPQHF
>TRBV5-1|TRBD2|-|TRBJ2-3
TGCGCCAGCAGCTCGCCCCCTCCGGGACTAGTAACAGATACGCAGTATTTT
CASSSPPPGLVTDTQYF
>TRBV6-1|-|-|TRBJ1-1
TGTGCCAGCAGTGACGGTAGGGGGTATGTTGGCACTGAAGCTTTCTTT
CASSDGRGYVGTEAFF
>TRBV30|-|-|TRBJ2-2
TGTGCCTGGAGTGTGGAGGGGGCCAGCGTAACCGGGGAGCTGTTTTTT
CAWSVEGASVTGELFF
>TRBV6-1|-|once|TRBJ1-1
TGTGCCAGCAGTGAATACAGGAACACTGAAGCTTTCTTT
CASSEYRNTEAFF